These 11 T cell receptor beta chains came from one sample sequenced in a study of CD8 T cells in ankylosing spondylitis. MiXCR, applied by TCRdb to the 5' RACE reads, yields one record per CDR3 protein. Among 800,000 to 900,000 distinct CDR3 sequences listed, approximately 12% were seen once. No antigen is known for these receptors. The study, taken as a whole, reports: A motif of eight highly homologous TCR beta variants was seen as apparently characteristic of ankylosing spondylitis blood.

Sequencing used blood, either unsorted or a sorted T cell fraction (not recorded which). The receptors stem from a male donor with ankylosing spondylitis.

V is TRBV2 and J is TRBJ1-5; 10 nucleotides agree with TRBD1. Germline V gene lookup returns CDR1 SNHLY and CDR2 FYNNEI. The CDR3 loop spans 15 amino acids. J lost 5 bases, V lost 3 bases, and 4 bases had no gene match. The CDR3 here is CASSDGTGDDQPQHF. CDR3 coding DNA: TGTGCCAGCAGTGACGGGACAGGGGATGATCAGCCCCAGCATTTT.

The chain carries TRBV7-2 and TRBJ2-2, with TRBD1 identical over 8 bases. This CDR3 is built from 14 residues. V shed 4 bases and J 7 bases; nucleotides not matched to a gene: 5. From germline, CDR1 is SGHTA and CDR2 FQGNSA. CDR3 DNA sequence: TGTGCCAGCAGCTACGGGACAGGCATCGGGGAGCTGTTTTTT. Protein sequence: CASSYGTGIGELFF.

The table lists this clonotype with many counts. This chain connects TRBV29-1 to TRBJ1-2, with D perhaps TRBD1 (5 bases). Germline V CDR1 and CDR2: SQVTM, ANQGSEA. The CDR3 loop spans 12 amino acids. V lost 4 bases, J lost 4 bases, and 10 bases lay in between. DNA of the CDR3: TGCAGCGTTGGAGGGGAAGGCTATGGCTACACCTTC. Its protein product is CSVGGEGYGYTF. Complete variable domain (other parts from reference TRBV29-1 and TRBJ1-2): SAVISQKPSRDICQRGTSLTIQCQVDSQVTMMFWYRQQPGQSLTLIATANQGSEATYESGFVIDKFPISRPNLTFSTLTVSNMSPEDSSIYLCSVGGEGYGYTFGSGTRLTVV.

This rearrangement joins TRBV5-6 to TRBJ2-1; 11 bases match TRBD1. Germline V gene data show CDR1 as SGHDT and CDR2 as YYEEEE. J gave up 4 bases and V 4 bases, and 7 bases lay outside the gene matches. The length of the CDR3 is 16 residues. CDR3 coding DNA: TGTGCCAGCAGCGCGACCGGGACAGGGGGTTACAATGAGCAGTTCTTC. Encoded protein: CASSATGTGGYNEQFF. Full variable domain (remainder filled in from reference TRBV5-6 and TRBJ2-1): DAGVTQSPTHLIKTRGQQVTLRCSPKSGHDTVSWYQQALGQGPQFIFQYYEEEERQRGNFPDRFSGHQFPNYSSELNVNALLLGDSALYLCASSATGTGGYNEQFFGPGTRLTVL.

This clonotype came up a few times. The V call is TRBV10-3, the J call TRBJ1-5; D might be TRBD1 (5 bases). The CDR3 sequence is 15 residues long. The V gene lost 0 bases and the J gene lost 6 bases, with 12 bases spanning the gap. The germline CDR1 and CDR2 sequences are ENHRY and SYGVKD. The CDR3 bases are TGTGCCATCAGTGAGTCGATGAGGGGCATTCAGCCCCAGCATTTT. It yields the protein CAISESMRGIQPQHF.

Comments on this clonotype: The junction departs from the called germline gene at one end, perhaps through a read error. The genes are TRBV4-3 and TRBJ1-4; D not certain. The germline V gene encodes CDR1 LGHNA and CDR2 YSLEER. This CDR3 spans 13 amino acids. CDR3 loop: CTSSGATNEKLFF. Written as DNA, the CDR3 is TGCACCAGCAGCGGGGCAACTAATGAAAAACTGTTTTTT.

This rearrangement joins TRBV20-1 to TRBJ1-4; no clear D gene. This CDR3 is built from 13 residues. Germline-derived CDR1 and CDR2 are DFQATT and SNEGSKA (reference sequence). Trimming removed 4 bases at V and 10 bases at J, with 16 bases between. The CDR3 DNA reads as TGCAGTGCTACCCGACAAGTTCCGAGAAAACTGTTTTTT. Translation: CSATRQVPRKLFF.

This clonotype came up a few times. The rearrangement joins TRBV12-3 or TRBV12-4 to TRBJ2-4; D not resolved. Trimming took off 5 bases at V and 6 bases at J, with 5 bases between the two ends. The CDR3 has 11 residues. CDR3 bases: TGTGCCAGCAGTCCGAGAAACATTCAGTACTTC. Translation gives CASSPRNIQYF.

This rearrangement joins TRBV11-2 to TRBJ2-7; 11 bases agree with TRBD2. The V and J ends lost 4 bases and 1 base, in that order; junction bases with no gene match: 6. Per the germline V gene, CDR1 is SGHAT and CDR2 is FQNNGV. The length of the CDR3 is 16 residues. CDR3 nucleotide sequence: TGTGCCAGCAGCTCGCCGACTAGCGGGAATTCCTACGAGCAGTACTTC. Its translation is CASSSPTSGNSYEQYF. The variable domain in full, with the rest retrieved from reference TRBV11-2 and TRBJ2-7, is EAGVAQSPRYKIIEKRQSVAFWCNPISGHATLYWYQQILGQGPKLLIQFQNNGVVDDSQLPKDRFSAERLKGVDSTLKIQPAKLEDSAVYLCASSSPTSGNSYEQYFGPGTRLTVT.

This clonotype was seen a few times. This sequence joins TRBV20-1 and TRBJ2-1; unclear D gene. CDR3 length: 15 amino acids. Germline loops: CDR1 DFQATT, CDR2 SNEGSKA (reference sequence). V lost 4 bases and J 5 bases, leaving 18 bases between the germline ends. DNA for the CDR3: TGCAGTGCTACAAGCCCTCCGGGCCGCCACAATGAGCAGTTCTTC. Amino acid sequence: CSATSPPGRHNEQFF.

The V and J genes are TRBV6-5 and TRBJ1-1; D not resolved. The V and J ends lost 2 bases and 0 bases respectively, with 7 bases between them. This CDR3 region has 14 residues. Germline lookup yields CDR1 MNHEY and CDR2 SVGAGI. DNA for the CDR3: TGTGCCAGCAGTTACGATCAGATGAACACTGAAGCTTTCTTT. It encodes CASSYDQMNTEAFF.